The 15 T cell receptor beta chains below all came from one sample that was sequenced in a study of T cell repertoires in cytomegalovirus infection. TCRdb independently ran MiXCR on the reads; one entry per CDR3 protein. Counted here are roughly 300,000 distinct CDR3 sequences, approximately 9.5% occurring once; the ten biggest clones make up roughly 4.5%. Sample: PBMCs. The receptor set was obtained from a human donor in good health (CMV status not recorded). Some clones in this sample may be carry-over from other donors' samples.

This clonotype has only a few counts. This chain joins TRBV12-3 or TRBV12-4 and TRBJ2-2; perhaps TRBD2 as D (5 bases). The CDR3 loop spans 14 amino acids. V was trimmed by 4 bases and J by 2 bases, leaving 8 bases between them. DNA of the CDR3: TGTGCCAGCAGTTCCGGAGGCAACACCGGGGAGCTGTTTTTT. Translating it yields CASSSGGNTGELFF.

This clonotype was picked up a small number of times. The chain joins TRBV7-2 to TRBJ2-2; TRBD2 agrees at 11 bases. The CDR3 contains 16 residues. The trim removed 5 bases at V and 3 bases at J, leaving 5 bases unmatched. Per germline, CDR1 SGHTA and CDR2 FQGNSA. Written as DNA, the CDR3 is TGTGCCAGCAGCGGGTTAGCGGGAGGGCACACCGGGGAGCTGTTTTTT. This encodes CASSGLAGGHTGELFF.

V usage is TRBV20-1 and J usage is TRBJ2-7; TRBD2 agrees at 8 bases. The CDR3 length is 14 residues. Germline loops: CDR1 DFQATT, CDR2 SNEGSKA (reference sequence). The V gene end was trimmed by 3 bases and the J gene end by 3 bases; junction bases not matched to a gene: 7. CDR3 residues: CSASQRGRNYEQYF. As DNA, the CDR3 is TGCAGTGCTAGCCAGCGGGGGCGAAACTACGAGCAGTACTTC.

The genes are TRBV5-4 and TRBJ1-1, with 8 bases fitting TRBD1. The V segment lost 3 bases and the J segment 1 base; nucleotides outside the gene matches: 5. Germline CDR1 is SGHNT and CDR2 is YYREEE (reference sequence). The CDR3 sequence is 15 residues long. The CDR3 here is CASSSPGTGNTEAFF. The CDR3 region has the DNA TGTGCCAGCAGCTCCCCCGGGACAGGGAACACTGAAGCTTTCTTT.

The rearrangement joins TRBV6-6 to TRBJ1-2; no definite D call. The CDR3 contains 13 residues. Germline-derived CDR1 and CDR2 are MNHNY and SVGAGI (reference sequence). The V and J ends lost 2 bases and 8 bases respectively, with 12 bases between them. The CDR3 bases are TGTGCCAGCAGTTACAGGGATGAGGGCGGCTACACCTTC. This translates into CASSYRDEGGYTF.

This clonotype was seen ten or more times. The rearrangement joins TRBV9 to TRBJ1-1; D gene ambiguous. The CDR3 spans 15 residues. Looked up from germline, CDR1 is SGDLS and CDR2 is YYNGEE. V lost 4 bases and J 5 bases, leaving 18 bases between the germline ends. This CDR3 is CASSPSGNPRTEAFF. For the CDR3, the DNA is TGTGCCAGCAGCCCAAGCGGAAATCCTCGGACTGAAGCTTTCTTT.

This clonotype occurred a few times. This chain uses TRBV7-2 with TRBJ1-1, with 9 bases identical to TRBD1. CDR3 size: 16 residues. Per the germline V gene, CDR1 is SGHTA and CDR2 is FQGNSA. V lost 0 bases and J lost 4; bases outside the gene matches: 6. CDR3 in DNA: TGTGCCAGCAGCTTAGCGGGACAGGGCTTTAGCACTGAAGCTTTCTTT. Amino acid sequence: CASSLAGQGFSTEAFF.

The sample holds many counts of this clonotype. The chain uses TRBV7-6 and TRBJ2-3; 7 bases are shared with TRBD1. This CDR3 contains 13 residues. Germline CDR1 and CDR2: SGHVS and FNYEAQ. The junction had 2 bases not matched to a gene; V was cut back by 3 bases and J by 5 bases. In nucleotides, the CDR3 is TGTGCCAGCAGCTTCAACAGGGGAGATACGCAGTATTTT. Amino acid sequence: CASSFNRGDTQYF. Full variable domain (missing parts from reference TRBV7-6 and TRBJ2-3): GAGVSQSPRYKVTKRGQDVALRCDPISGHVSLYWYRQALGQGPEFLTYFNYEAQQDKSGLPNDRFSAERPEGSISTLTIQRTEQRDSAMYRCASSFNRGDTQYFGPGTRLTVL.

This clonotype was seen at least ten times. The rearrangement uses TRBV29-1 and TRBJ2-5; possibly TRBD2 for D (5 bases). V was clipped by 6 bases and J by 3 bases, with 17 bases between them. The CDR3 is made up of 14 amino acids. Per the germline V gene, CDR1 is SQVTM and CDR2 is ANQGSEA. CDR3 sequence: CSVPLPRAKETQYF. The CDR3 nucleotides are TGCAGCGTCCCTCTCCCGAGGGCTAAAGAGACCCAGTACTTC.

Comment on this clonotype: Germline is not matched at one junction end, which may reflect a read error. The chain links TRBV3-1 to TRBJ2-7, with D maybe TRBD2 (6 bases). The CDR3 runs 10 residues. CDR1 and CDR2 (germline): LGHDT, YNNKEL (reference sequence). The DNA of the CDR3 is TGCAGCGGGCCTATCTACGAGCAGTACTTC. This codes for CSGPIYEQYF.

This clonotype has at least ten counts. The V call is TRBV7-2, the J call TRBJ1-3, with D tentatively TRBD1 (5 bases). Looked up from germline, CDR1 is SGHTA and CDR2 is FQGNSA. Trimming took off 5 bases at V and 8 bases at J, with 19 bases between the two ends. CDR3 length: 15 residues. The CDR3 is CASSARDGTGDTIYF. CDR3 coding DNA: TGTGCCAGCAGCGCCAGGGACGGGACGGGGGACACCATATATTTT.

This clonotype came up many times. The chain uses TRBV7-3 and TRBJ1-6; D unclear. In germline, CDR1 is SGHTA, CDR2 FQGTGA. This CDR3 is built from 14 residues. V lost 4 bases, J lost 8 bases, and 12 bases lay in between. CDR3 nucleotide sequence: TGTGCCAGCAGCTCCTCCGGGAGAGATTCACCCCTCCACTTT. Translation: CASSSSGRDSPLHF.

The chain joins TRBV5-6 to TRBJ2-1; 7 positions agree with TRBD2. V was pared by 0 bases and J by 5 bases, with 8 bases of the junction left unmatched. This CDR3 is 16 amino acids long. Germline CDR1 is SGHDT and CDR2 is YYEEEE. The CDR3 loop reads CASSLVTRLADNEQFF. CDR3 DNA sequence: TGTGCCAGCAGCTTGGTTACTAGGCTAGCGGACAATGAGCAGTTCTTC. Drawing the rest from reference TRBV5-6 and TRBJ2-1, the complete variable domain is DAGVTQSPTHLIKTRGQQVTLRCSPKSGHDTVSWYQQALGQGPQFIFQYYEEEERQRGNFPDRFSGHQFPNYSSELNVNALLLGDSALYLCASSLVTRLADNEQFFGPGTRLTVL.

This clonotype was recorded a few times. The chain employs TRBV12-3 or TRBV12-4 and TRBJ2-7; TRBD2 aligns across 10 bases. The CDR3 has 14 residues. Unmatched junction bases numbered 9, after V lost 6 bases and J lost 7 bases. DNA for the CDR3: TGTGCCAGCAGGGACGGGACTAGCGTTCTTGAGCAGTACTTC. Translated, it gives CASRDGTSVLEQYF.

This clonotype was detected only a few times. The chain employs TRBV20-1 and TRBJ2-1; TRBD2 aligns across 9 bases. Germline CDR1 and CDR2: DFQATT and SNEGSKA (reference sequence). This CDR3 has 13 residues. V gave up 5 bases and J gave up 7 bases; unmatched junction bases: 6. CDR3 sequence: CSAQRGATNEQFF. The DNA for the CDR3 is TGCAGTGCTCAGCGGGGGGCCACGAATGAGCAGTTCTTC.